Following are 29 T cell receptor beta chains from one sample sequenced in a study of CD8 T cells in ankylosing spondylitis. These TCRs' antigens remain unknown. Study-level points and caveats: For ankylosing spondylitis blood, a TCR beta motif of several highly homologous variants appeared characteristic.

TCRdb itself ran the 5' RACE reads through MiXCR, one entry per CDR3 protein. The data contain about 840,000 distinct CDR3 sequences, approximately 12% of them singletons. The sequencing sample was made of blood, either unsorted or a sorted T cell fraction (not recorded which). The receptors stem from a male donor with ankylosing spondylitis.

In DNA form, the CDR3 reads TGCAGTGCTAGGACAGGAAACAATGAAAAACTGTTTTTT. It specifies CSARTGNNEKLFF. The rearrangement joins TRBV20-1 to TRBJ1-4; perhaps TRBD1 as D (6 bases). The CDR3 contains 13 residues. V lost 3 bases and J lost 5, with 10 bases in between. Germline V lookup: CDR1 DFQATT, CDR2 SNEGSKA (reference sequence).

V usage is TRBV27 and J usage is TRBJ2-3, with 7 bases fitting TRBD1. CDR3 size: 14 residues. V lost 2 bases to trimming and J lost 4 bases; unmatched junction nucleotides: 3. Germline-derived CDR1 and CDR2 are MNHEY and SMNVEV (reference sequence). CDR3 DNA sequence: TGTGCCAGCAGTTTAAGGGGGCGTCCAGATACGCAGTATTTT. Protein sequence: CASSLRGRPDTQYF.

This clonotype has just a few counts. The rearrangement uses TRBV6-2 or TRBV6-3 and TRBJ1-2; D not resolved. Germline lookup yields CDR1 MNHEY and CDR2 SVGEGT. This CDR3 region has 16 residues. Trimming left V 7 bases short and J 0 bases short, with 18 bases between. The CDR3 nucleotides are TGTGCCAGCAACGATTTTGGATCGACCTCTAACTATGGCTACACCTTC. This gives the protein CASNDFGSTSNYGYTF.

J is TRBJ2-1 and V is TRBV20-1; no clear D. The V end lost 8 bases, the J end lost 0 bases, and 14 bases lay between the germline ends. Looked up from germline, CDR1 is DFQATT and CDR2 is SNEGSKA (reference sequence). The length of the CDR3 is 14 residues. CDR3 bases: TGCAGTTCTGGGCTTTACAGCTCCTACAATGAGCAGTTCTTC. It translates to CSSGLYSSYNEQFF.

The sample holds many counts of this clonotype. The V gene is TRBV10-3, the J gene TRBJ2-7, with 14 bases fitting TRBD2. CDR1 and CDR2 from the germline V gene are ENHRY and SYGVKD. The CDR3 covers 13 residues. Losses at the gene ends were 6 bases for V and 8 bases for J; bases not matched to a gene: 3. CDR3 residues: CAISGTSGSKQYF. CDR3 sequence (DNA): TGTGCCATCAGCGGGACTAGCGGGAGTAAGCAGTACTTC.

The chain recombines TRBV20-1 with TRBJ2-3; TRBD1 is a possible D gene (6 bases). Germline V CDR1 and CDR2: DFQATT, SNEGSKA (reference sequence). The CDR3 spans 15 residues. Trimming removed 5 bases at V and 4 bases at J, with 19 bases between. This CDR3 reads CSAFRQAGISDTQYF. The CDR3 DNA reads TGCAGTGCTTTCCGACAGGCCGGGATTTCAGATACGCAGTATTTT.

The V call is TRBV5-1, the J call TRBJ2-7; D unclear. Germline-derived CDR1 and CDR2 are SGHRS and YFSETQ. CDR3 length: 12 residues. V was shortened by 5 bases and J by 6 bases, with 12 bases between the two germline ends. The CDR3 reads CASRLGLSEQYF. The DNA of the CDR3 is TGCGCCAGCAGGCTAGGGTTGTCCGAGCAGTACTTC. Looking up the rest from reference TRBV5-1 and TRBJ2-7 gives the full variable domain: KAGVTQTPRYLIKTRGQQVTLSCSPISGHRSVSWYQQTPGQGLQFLFEYFSETQRNKGNFPGRFSGRQFSNSRSEMNVSTLELGDSALYLCASRLGLSEQYFGPGTRLTVT.

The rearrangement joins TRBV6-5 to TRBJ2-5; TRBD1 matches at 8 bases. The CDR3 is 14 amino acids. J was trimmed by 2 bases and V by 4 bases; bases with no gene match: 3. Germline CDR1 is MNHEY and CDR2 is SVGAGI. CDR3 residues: CASSWTGRQETQYF. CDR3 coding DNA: TGTGCCAGCAGTTGGACAGGGCGACAAGAGACCCAGTACTTC.

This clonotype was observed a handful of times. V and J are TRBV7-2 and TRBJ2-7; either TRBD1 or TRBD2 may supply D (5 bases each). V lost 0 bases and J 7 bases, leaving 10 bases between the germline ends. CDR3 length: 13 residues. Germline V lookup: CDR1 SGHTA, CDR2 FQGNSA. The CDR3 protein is CASSLASGREQYF. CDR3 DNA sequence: TGTGCCAGCAGCTTAGCCTCGGGGCGGGAGCAGTACTTC.

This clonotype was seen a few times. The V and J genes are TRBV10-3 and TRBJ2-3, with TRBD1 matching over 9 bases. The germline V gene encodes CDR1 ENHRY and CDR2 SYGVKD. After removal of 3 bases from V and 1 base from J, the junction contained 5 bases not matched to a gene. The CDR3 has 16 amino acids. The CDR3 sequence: CAISDWTGEGTDTQYF. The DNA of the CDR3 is TGTGCCATCAGTGATTGGACAGGGGAAGGCACAGATACGCAGTATTTT.

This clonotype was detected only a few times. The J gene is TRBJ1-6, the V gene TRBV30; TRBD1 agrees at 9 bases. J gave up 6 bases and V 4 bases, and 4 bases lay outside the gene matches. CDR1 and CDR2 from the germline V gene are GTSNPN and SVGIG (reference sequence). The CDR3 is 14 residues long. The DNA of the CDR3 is TGTGCCTGGAACCCGGGACAGGGTAATTCACCCCTCCACTTT. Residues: CAWNPGQGNSPLHF.

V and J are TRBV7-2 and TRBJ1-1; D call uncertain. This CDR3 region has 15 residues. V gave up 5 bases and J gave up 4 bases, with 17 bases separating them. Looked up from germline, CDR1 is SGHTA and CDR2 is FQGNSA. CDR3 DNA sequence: TGTGCCAGCAGCGGCCGCCAACCCTTGGGCACTGAAGCTTTCTTT. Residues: CASSGRQPLGTEAFF.

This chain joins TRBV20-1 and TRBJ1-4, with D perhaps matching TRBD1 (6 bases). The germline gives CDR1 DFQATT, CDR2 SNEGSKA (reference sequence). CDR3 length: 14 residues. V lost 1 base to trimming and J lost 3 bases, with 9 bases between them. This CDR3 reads CSARGTASNEKLFF. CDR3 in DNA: TGCAGTGCTAGAGGGACAGCCTCTAATGAAAAACTGTTTTTT.

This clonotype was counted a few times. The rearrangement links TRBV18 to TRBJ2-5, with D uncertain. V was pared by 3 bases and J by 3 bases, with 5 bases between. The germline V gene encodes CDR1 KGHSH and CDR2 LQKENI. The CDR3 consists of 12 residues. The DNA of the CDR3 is TGTGCCAGCTCACCGATGGAAGAGACCCAGTACTTC. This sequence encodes CASSPMEETQYF.

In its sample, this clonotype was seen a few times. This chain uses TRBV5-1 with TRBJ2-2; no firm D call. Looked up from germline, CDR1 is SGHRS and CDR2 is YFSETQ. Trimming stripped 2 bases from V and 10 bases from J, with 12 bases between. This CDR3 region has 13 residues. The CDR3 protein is CASSFSPDEELFF. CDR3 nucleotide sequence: TGCGCCAGCAGCTTTTCTCCCGACGAGGAGCTGTTTTTT.

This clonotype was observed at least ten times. The CDR3 protein is CASSLYLTENYGYTF. The CDR3 DNA reads as TGTGCCAGCAGCTTATACCTCACAGAGAACTATGGCTACACCTTC. The chain is built from TRBV7-2 and TRBJ1-2; D uncertain. Germline V lookup: CDR1 SGHTA, CDR2 FQGNSA. This CDR3 has 15 amino acids. Trimming left V 2 bases short and J 2 bases short, with 12 bases between.

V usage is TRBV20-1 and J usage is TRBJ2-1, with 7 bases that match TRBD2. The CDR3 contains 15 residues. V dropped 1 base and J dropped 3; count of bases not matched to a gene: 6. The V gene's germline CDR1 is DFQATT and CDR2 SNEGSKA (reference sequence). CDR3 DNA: TGCAGTGCTAGAGCAAGCGGGGCTTTCTACAATGAGCAGTTCTTC. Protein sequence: CSARASGAFYNEQFF.

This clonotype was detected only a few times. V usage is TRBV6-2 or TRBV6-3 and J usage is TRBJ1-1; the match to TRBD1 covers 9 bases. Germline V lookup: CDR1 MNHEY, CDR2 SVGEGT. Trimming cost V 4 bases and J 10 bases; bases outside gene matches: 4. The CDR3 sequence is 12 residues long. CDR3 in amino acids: CASSFTDRGAFF. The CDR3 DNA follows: TGTGCCAGCAGTTTCACGGACAGGGGAGCTTTCTTT.

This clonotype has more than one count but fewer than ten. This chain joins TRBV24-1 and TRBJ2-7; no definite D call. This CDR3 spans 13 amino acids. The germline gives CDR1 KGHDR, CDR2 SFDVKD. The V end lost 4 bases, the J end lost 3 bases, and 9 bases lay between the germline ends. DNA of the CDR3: TGTGCCACCAGTGACCCACTACGCTACGAGCAGTACTTC. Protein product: CATSDPLRYEQYF.

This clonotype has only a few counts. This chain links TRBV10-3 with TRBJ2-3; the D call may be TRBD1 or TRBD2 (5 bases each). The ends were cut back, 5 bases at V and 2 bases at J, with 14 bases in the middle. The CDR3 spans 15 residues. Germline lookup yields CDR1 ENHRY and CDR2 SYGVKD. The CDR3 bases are TGTGCCATCAGTCCCCCGGGACGGAACACAGATACGCAGTATTTT. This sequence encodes CAISPPGRNTDTQYF.

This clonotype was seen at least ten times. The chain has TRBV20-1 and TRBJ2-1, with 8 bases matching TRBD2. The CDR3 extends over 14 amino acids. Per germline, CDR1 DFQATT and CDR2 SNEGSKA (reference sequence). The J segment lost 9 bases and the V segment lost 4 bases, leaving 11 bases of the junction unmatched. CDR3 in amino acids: CSAKSSGGIGEQFF. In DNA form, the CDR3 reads TGCAGTGCTAAATCCAGCGGGGGAATTGGTGAGCAGTTCTTC.

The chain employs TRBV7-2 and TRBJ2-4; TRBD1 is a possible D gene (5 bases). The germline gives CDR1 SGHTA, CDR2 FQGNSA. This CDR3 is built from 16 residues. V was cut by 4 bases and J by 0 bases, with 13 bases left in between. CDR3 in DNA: TGTGCCAGCAGCTGGGGCGGATACCTAGCCAAAAACATTCAGTACTTC. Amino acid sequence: CASSWGGYLAKNIQYF.

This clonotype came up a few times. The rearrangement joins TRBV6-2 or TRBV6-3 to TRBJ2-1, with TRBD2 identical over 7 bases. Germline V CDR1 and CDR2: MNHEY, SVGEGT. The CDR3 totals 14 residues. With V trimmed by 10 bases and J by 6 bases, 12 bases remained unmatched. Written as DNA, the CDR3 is TGTGCCACCCGCCCGTGGGGGGGAATCAATGAGCAGTTCTTC. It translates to CATRPWGGINEQFF.

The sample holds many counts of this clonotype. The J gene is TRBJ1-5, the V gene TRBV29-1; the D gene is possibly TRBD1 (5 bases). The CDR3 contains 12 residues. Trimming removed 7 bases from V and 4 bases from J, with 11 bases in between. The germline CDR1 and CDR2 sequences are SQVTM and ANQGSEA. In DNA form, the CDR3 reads TGCAGCGCAGGGCAGGAAAATCAGCCCCAGCATTTT. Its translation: CSAGQENQPQHF.

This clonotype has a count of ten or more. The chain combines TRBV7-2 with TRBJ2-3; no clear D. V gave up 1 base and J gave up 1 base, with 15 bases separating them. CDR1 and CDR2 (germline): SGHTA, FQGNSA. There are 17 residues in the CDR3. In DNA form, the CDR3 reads TGTGCCAGCAGCTTAGTGCCCCTAGGTGCCGGCACAGATACGCAGTATTTT. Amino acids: CASSLVPLGAGTDTQYF.

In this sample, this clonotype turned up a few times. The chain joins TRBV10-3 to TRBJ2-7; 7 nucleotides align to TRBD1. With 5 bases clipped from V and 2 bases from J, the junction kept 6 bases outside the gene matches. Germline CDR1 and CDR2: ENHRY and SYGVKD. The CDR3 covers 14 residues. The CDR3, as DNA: TGTGCCATCAGTAAGGGGGCCGCTACCTACGAGCAGTACTTC. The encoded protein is CAISKGAATYEQYF.

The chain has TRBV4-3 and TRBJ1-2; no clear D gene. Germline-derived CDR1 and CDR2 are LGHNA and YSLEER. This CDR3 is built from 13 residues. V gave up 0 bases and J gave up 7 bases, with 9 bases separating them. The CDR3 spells CASSQDHKGGYTF. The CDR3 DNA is TGCGCCAGCAGCCAAGATCACAAGGGTGGCTACACCTTC.

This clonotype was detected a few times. As DNA, the CDR3 is TGTGCCAGCAGCTTGGGTTCCAGGGCTGAGACCCAGTACTTC. Translation gives CASSLGSRAETQYF. V and J are TRBV5-6 and TRBJ2-5; the D gene is possibly TRBD1 (5 bases). Germline-derived CDR1 and CDR2 are SGHDT and YYEEEE. CDR3 size: 14 residues. Trimming cost V 0 bases and J 5 bases, with 11 bases left between them.

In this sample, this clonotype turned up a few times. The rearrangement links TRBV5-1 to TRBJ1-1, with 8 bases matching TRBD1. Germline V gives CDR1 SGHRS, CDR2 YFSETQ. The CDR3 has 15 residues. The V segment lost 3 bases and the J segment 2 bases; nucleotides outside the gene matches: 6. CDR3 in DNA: TGCGCCAGCAGCTCCCAGGGGGCGTCTAACACTGAAGCTTTCTTT. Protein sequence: CASSSQGASNTEAFF.